The 18 T cell receptor beta chains presented below share a single source sample, sequenced in a study of cytomegalovirus exposure and HLA in healthy donors. PCR amplification relied on 60 Vbeta primers (plus 13 Jbeta primers). Assay used: immunoSEQ multiplex PCR; TCRdb lists only in-frame clones, some missing. The sample carries over 85,000 clones, approximately 70% recorded once. Sequencing input: PBMCs. These receptors were taken from a man under 40 in good health and CMV-seronegative.

This clone was counted a few times. V usage is TRBV21-1 and J usage is TRBJ2-7; TRBD1, the table's D call, lacks a check against the DNA. TRBV21-1 is noted as a pseudogene. The CDR3 is 14 residues long. In DNA, the CDR3 is TGTGCCAGCAGCAAGGACAGGGGGCTGAACGAGCAGTACTTC. Translating gives CASSKDRGLNEQYF.

The chain employs TRBV27 and TRBJ2-3; TRBD2 matches 11 bases. Germline V gene data show CDR1 as MNHEY and CDR2 as SMNVEV (reference sequence). V shed 3 bases and J 2 bases; nucleotides not matched to a gene: 4. This CDR3 spans 16 amino acids. The DNA for the CDR3 is TGTGCCAGCAGTTTGAATAGCGGGGGGGCCACAGATACGCAGTATTTT. This sequence encodes CASSLNSGGATDTQYF.

This clone was observed a handful of times. The rearrangement joins TRBV30 to TRBJ1-2; no clear D. Trimming took off 0 bases at V and 4 bases at J, with 9 bases between the two ends. CDR1 is GTSNPN, CDR2 SVGIG, per germline (reference sequence). The CDR3 is 13 amino acids. Here the CDR3 reads CAWSVSEVYGYTF. CDR3 DNA: TGTGCCTGGAGTGTATCAGAGGTCTATGGCTACACCTTC.

As to this clone: This specimen includes other DNA sequences encoding the same CDR3. The rearrangement links TRBV18 to TRBJ1-1; unclear D gene. Germline lookup yields CDR1 KGHSH and CDR2 LQKENI. This CDR3 is built from 13 residues. V lost 2 bases to trimming and J lost 1 base, with 5 bases between them. The CDR3 DNA sequence: TGTGCCAGCTCACCAAACAGGAACACTGAAGCTTTCTTT. This encodes CASSPNRNTEAFF. The whole variable domain, remainder taken from reference TRBV18 and TRBJ1-1, is NAGVMQNPRHLVRRRGQEARLRCSPMKGHSHVYWYRQLPEEGLKFMVYLQKENIIDESGMPKERFSAEFPKEGPSILRIQQVVRGDSAAYFCASSPNRNTEAFFGQGTRLTVV.

The chain is built from TRBV9 and TRBJ2-1; possible D gene TRBD2, 5 bases. CDR1 and CDR2 from the germline V gene are SGDLS and YYNGEE. Trimming pared 3 bases from V and 9 bases from J, leaving 13 bases between. CDR3 length: 13 residues. This CDR3 is CASSAEGWAEQFF. The DNA of the CDR3 is TGTGCCAGCAGCGCCGAGGGTTGGGCTGAGCAGTTCTTC. Complete variable domain (other parts from reference TRBV9 and TRBJ2-1): DSGVTQTPKHLITATGQRVTLRCSPRSGDLSVYWYQQSLDQGLQFLIQYYNGEERAKGNILERFSAQQFPDLHSELNLSSLELGDSALYFCASSAEGWAEQFFGPGTRLTVL.

The chain recombines TRBV4-1 with TRBJ2-3; 8 bases line up with TRBD1. CDR3 length: 15 amino acids. Germline trimming cut 0 bases from V and 5 bases from J; bases unmatched to any gene: 4. The V gene's germline CDR1 is MGHRA and CDR2 YSYEKL. The chain's CDR3 is CASSQEDRVGDTQYF. The CDR3 bases are TGCGCCAGCAGCCAAGAGGACAGGGTTGGAGATACGCAGTATTTT.

The rearrangement joins TRBV30 to TRBJ2-3; 10 positions agree with TRBD2. CDR1 is GTSNPN, CDR2 SVGIG, per germline (reference sequence). The junction had 4 bases not matched to a gene; V was cut back by 4 bases and J by 0 bases. CDR3 length: 15 residues. The CDR3 region has the DNA TGTGCCTGGACGGGGACTAGCGTAAGCACAGATACGCAGTATTTT. This codes for CAWTGTSVSTDTQYF.

The chain employs TRBV10-1 and TRBJ1-1, with 8 bases lining up with TRBD1. Trimming at V came to 3 bases and at J to 8 bases, leaving 2 bases not matched to a gene. The CDR3 totals 12 residues. The V gene's germline CDR1 is WNHNN and CDR2 SYGVQD (reference sequence). The CDR3 region is CASSERQGEAFF. The CDR3 nucleotides read TGCGCCAGCAGTGAACGACAGGGGGAAGCTTTCTTT.

The J gene is TRBJ2-7, the V gene TRBV18; no reliable D call. Germline values: CDR1 KGHSH, CDR2 LQKENI. The germline V and J ends were trimmed by 0 bases and 2 bases, with 8 bases remaining between them. The length of the CDR3 is 14 residues. In DNA, the CDR3 is TGTGCCAGCTCACCACCCTTTGTCCCCTACGAGCAGTACTTC. Residues: CASSPPFVPYEQYF. The variable domain in full, with the rest retrieved from reference TRBV18 and TRBJ2-7, is NAGVMQNPRHLVRRRGQEARLRCSPMKGHSHVYWYRQLPEEGLKFMVYLQKENIIDESGMPKERFSAEFPKEGPSILRIQQVVRGDSAAYFCASSPPFVPYEQYFGPGTRLTVT.

The V gene is TRBV6-6, the J gene TRBJ2-1; no reliable D call. The length of the CDR3 is 15 residues. The germline V gene encodes CDR1 MNHNY and CDR2 SVGAGI (reference sequence). V shed 5 bases and J shed 3 bases, with 14 bases lying between them. CDR3 residues: CASSTRRESYNEQFF. CDR3 sequence (DNA): TGTGCCAGCAGTACCCGCCGCGAAAGCTACAATGAGCAGTTCTTC.

The rearrangement joins TRBV2 to TRBJ1-1; D possibly corresponds to TRBD1 (5 bases). Germline CDR1 and CDR2: SNHLY and FYNNEI. V was shortened by 6 bases and J by 7 bases, with 15 bases between the two germline ends. The CDR3 totals 13 residues. The CDR3 nucleotides read TGTGCCAGCAGAAAGGGACTTGGTATTGAAGCTTTCTTT. Its translation is CASRKGLGIEAFF.

The chain carries TRBV7-8 and TRBJ2-7; tentatively, D is TRBD1 (6 bases). V shed 5 bases and J shed 6 bases, with 14 bases lying between them. The CDR3 is made up of 13 amino acids. From germline, CDR1 is SGHVS and CDR2 FQNEAQ. The CDR3 here is CASSITGSSEQYF. CDR3 DNA sequence: TGTGCCAGCAGCATAACAGGGTCTAGCGAGCAGTACTTC.

The chain recombines TRBV28 with TRBJ2-7, with D possibly TRBD1 on 6 matching bases. From germline, CDR1 is MDHEN and CDR2 SYDVKM. Trimming took off 5 bases at V and 4 bases at J, with 9 bases between the two ends. The CDR3 length is 12 residues. CDR3 in amino acids: CASSPQGYEQYF. The CDR3 bases are TGTGCCAGCAGTCCCCAGGGGTACGAGCAGTACTTC.

The V and J genes are TRBV5-1 and TRBJ2-7; 7 nucleotides line up with TRBD2. V shed 5 bases, J shed 5 bases, and the junction held 10 bases outside the gene matches. The CDR3 has 14 residues. Germline loops: CDR1 SGHRS, CDR2 YFSETQ. The CDR3 coding sequence is TGCGCCAGCAGACCTTGGCGCGGGAGAGACGAGCAGTACTTC. It specifies CASRPWRGRDEQYF. Filled out from reference TRBV5-1 and TRBJ2-7, the complete variable domain reads KAGVTQTPRYLIKTRGQQVTLSCSPISGHRSVSWYQQTPGQGLQFLFEYFSETQRNKGNFPGRFSGRQFSNSRSEMNVSTLELGDSALYLCASRPWRGRDEQYFGPGTRLTVT.

This rearrangement joins TRBV7-9 to TRBJ1-1; D not resolved. Trimming shortened V by 3 bases and J by 6 bases, and 8 bases separated the two germline ends. CDR3 length: 12 residues. In germline, CDR1 is SEHNR, CDR2 FQNEAQ (reference sequence). Here the CDR3 DNA reads TGTGCCAGCAGCTTCGCGAGATCTGAAGCTTTCTTT. Amino acid sequence: CASSFARSEAFF.

The chain recombines TRBV4-2 with TRBJ1-5; 9 positions match TRBD1. Germline CDR1 and CDR2: LGHNA and YNFKEQ. The CDR3 has 16 amino acids. V was clipped by 0 bases and J by 6 bases; unmatched bases: 6. CDR3: CASSQDRDRATQPQHF. CDR3 DNA: TGTGCCAGCAGCCAAGACCGGGACAGGGCAACTCAGCCCCAGCATTTT.

The CDR3 loop reads CASSFLGQGTQETQYF. The DNA for the CDR3 is TGTGCCAGCAGCTTCTTAGGACAGGGGACACAAGAGACCCAGTACTTC. This chain connects TRBV5-6 to TRBJ2-5; 9 bases align to TRBD1. The V segment lost 2 bases and the J segment 2 bases; nucleotides outside the gene matches: 7. The CDR3 length is 16 residues. The germline V gene has CDR1 SGHDT and CDR2 YYEEEE.

There are a few counts of this clone. The chain uses TRBV7-9 and TRBJ2-3, with 11 bases aligning to TRBD2. This CDR3 region has 17 residues. Per germline, CDR1 SEHNR and CDR2 FQNEAQ (reference sequence). The J segment lost 2 bases and the V segment lost 3 bases, leaving 7 bases of the junction unmatched. The CDR3 DNA is TGTGCCAGCAGCTTGCCGGGACTAGCGGTGATCACAGATACGCAGTATTTT. Its translation is CASSLPGLAVITDTQYF.